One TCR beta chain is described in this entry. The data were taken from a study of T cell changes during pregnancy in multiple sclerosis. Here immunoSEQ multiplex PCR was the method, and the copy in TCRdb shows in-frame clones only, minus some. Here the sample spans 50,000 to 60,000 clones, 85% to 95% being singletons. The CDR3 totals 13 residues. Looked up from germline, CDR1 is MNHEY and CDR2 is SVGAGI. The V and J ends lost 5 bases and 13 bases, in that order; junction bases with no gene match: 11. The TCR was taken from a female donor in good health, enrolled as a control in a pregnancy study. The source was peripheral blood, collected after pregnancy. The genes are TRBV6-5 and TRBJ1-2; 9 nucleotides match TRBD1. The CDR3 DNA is TGTGCCAGCAGTGGGGGACAGGGAGAGATTGGCACCTTC. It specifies CASSGGQGEIGTF.